The present TCR beta chain was sequenced within a study of blood T cell repertoires in COVID-19. The wider study: Acute-phase and convalescent COVID-19 samples originated in the United States, Italy and Spain.

Per the study methods: Scientists estimated how many nucleated cells there were by amplifying reference gene primers. Profiling relied on immunoSEQ multiplex PCR, and the TCRdb table lists in-frame clones only, not all of them. V and J calls and clone size follow that table, whereas D and trimming were derived from the DNA. The data hold 250,000 to 300,000 clones, with 89% observed a single time. Germline V gene lookup returns CDR1 SGHAT and CDR2 FQNNGV. The V gene lost 5 bases and the J gene lost 0 bases, with 25 bases spanning the gap. The CDR3 consists of 19 residues. The receptor's source is an older woman with acute or convalescent COVID-19. This chain links TRBV11-2 with TRBJ1-1, with D perhaps matching TRBD1 (6 bases). Sequencing used peripheral blood. CDR3 sequence reads: CASSPLWDTKRLMNTEAFF. As DNA, the CDR3 is TGTGCCAGCAGCCCTCTGTGGGACACCAAAAGGCTCATGAACACTGAAGCTTTCTTT.